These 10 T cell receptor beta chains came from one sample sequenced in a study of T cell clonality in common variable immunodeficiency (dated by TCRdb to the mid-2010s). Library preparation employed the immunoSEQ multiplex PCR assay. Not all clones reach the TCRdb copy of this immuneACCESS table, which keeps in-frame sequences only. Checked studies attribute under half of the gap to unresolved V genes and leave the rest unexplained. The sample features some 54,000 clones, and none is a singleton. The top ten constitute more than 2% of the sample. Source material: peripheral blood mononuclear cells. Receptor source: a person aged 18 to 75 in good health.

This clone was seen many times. The DNA read from the CDR3 is TGTGCCAGCAGCCTTAGCGGGGCAGAGGAGACC. Its translation is CASSLSGAEET. The full CDR3 protein reads CASSLSGAEETQYF. V usage is TRBV7-9 and J usage is TRBJ2-5, with 8 bases fitting TRBD2. Coverage ceases 3 residues before the CDR3 finishes, and the germline J gene fills in the end. In germline, CDR1 is SEHNR, CDR2 FQNEAQ (reference sequence). The CDR3 runs to 14 residues. J gave up 5 bases and V 5 bases, and 7 bases lay outside the gene matches. The variable domain in full, with the rest retrieved from reference TRBV7-9 and TRBJ2-5, is DTGVSQNPRHKITKRGQNVTFRCDPISEHNRLYWYRQTLGQGPEFLTYFQNEAQLEKSRLLSDRFSAERPKGSFSTLEIQRTEQGDSAMYLCASSLSGAEETQYFGPGTRLLVL.

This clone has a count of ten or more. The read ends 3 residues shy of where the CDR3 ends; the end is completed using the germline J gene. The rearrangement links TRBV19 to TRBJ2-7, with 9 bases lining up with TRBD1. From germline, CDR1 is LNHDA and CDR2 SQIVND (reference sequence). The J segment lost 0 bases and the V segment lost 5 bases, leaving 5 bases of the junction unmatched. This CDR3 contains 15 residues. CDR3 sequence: CASSYGTGSSYEQYF. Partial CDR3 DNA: TGTGCCAGTAGTTATGGGACAGGGAGCTCCTACGAG.

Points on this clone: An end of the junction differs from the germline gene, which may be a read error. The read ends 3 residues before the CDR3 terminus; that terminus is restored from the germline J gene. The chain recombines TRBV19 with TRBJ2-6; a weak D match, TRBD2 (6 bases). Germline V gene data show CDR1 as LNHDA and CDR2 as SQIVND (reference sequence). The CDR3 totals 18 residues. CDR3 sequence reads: CASTPDRPRGSGADVLTF. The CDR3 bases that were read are TGTGCCAGTACCCCAGACCGGCCCCGGGGGAGTGGGGCCGACGTC.

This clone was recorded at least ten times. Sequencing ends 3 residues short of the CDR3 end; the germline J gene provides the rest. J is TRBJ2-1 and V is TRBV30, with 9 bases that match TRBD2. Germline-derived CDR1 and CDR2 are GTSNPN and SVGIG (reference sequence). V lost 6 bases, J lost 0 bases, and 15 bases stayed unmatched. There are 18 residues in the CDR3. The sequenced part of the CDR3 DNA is TGTGCCTGTCCTTTAGCTAGCGGGGCCCGAAGCTCCTACAATGAG. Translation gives CACPLASGARSSYNE. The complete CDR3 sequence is CACPLASGARSSYNEQFF.

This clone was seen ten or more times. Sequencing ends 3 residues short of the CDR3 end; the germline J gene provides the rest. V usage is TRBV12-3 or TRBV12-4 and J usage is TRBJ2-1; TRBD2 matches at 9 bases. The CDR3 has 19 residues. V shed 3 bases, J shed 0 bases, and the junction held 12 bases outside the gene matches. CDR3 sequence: CASSFQSTLAGSSYNEQFF. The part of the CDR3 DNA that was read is TGTGCCAGCAGTTTCCAATCCACCCTAGCGGGAAGCTCCTACAATGAG.

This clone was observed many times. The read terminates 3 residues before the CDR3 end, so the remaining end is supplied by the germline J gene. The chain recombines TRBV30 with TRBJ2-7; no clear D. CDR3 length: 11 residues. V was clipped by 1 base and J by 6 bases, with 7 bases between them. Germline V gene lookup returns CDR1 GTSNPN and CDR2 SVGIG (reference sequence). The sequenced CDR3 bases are TGTGCCTGGAGTGGAACAGCCGAG. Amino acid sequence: CAWSGTAE. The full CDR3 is CAWSGTAEQYF.

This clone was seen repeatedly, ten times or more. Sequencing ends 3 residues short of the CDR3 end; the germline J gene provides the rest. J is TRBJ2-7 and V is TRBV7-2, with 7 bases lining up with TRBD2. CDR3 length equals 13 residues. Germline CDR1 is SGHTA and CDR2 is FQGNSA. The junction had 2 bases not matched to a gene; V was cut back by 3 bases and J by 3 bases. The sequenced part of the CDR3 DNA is TGTGCCAGCAGCTTGGGCGGGGGCTACGAG. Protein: CASSLGGGYE. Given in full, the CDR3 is CASSLGGGYEQYF.

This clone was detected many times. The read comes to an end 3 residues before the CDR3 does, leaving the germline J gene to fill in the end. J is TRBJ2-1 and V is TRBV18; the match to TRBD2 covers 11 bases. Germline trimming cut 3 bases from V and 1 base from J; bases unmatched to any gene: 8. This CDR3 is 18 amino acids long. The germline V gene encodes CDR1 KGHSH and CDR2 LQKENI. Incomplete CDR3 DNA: TGTGCCAGCTCACCTTATACTAGCGGGAGACTTTCCTACAATGAG. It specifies CASSPYTSGRLSYNE. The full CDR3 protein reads CASSPYTSGRLSYNEQFF.

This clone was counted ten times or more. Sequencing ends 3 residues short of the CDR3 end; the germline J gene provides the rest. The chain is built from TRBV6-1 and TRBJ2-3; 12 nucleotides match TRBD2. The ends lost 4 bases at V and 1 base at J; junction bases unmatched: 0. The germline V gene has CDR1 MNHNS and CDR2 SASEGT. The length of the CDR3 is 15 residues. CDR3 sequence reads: CASSGLAGGTDTQYF. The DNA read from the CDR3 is TGTGCCAGCAGTGGACTAGCGGGAGGCACAGATACG.

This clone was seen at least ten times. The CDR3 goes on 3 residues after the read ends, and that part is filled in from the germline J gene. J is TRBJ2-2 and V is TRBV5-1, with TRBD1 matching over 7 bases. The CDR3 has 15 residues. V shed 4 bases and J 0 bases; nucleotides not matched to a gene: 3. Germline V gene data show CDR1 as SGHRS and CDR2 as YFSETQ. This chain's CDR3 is CASSPGTANTGELFF. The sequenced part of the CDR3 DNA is TGCGCCAGCAGCCCAGGGACAGCGAACACCGGGGAG.